Presented here are 19 T cell receptor beta chains from one specimen sequenced in a study of Graves' ophthalmopathy and Graves' hyperthyroidism. From RNA, the CDR3 regions of TCR beta chains were amplified and sequenced. The first-round RT-PCR employed HTBI primers together with the Qiagen OneStep RT-PCR kit. A multiplex PCR was then performed as the second round. TCRdb re-called the multiplex PCR reads through MiXCR, storing one row per CDR3 protein. The sample lists over 45,000 distinct CDR3 sequences; roughly 52% were seen once. The sequenced sample was peripheral blood. These receptors were obtained from an adult man with Graves' ophthalmopathy.

This chain uses TRBV6-5 with TRBJ2-3; 8 bases line up with TRBD1. This CDR3 contains 15 residues. Germline CDR1 reads MNHEY; CDR2 reads SVGAGI. The V gene end was trimmed by 5 bases and the J gene end by 0 bases; junction bases not matched to a gene: 4. The CDR3 region has the DNA TGTGCCAGCAGTCACCGGGACAGGAGCACAGATACGCAGTATTTT. This gives the protein CASSHRDRSTDTQYF.

The chain couples TRBV7-3 to TRBJ1-4; D is unclear. Per germline, CDR1 SGHTA and CDR2 FQGTGA. The CDR3 has 16 amino acids. V lost 5 bases and J 5 bases, leaving 18 bases between the germline ends. Here the CDR3 DNA reads TGTGCCAGCAGCCTGAGACTAGCGGGCCACAATGAAAAACTGTTTTTT. Amino acid sequence: CASSLRLAGHNEKLFF.

There are many counts of this clonotype. The CDR3 region is CASSLGYGPREETQYF. The CDR3 coding sequence is TGTGCCAGCAGCTTAGGTTACGGGCCTCGAGAAGAGACCCAGTACTTC. The V and J genes are TRBV7-3 and TRBJ2-5; D is undetermined. V lost 2 bases to trimming and J lost 3 bases, with 16 bases between them. Germline CDR1 reads SGHTA; CDR2 reads FQGTGA. The CDR3 runs 16 residues.

This clonotype was detected ten times or more. The chain links TRBV7-9 to TRBJ2-3, with D tentatively TRBD1 or TRBD2 (6 bases each). Germline V gene lookup returns CDR1 SEHNR and CDR2 FQNEAQ (reference sequence). With 5 bases removed from V and 1 base from J, the gap between germline ends came to 16 bases. This CDR3 region has 16 residues. The CDR3 region has the DNA TGTGCCAGCAGCCCCCGTGCGGGACAAGGCACAGATACGCAGTATTTT. Protein sequence: CASSPRAGQGTDTQYF.

The rearrangement joins TRBV20-1 to TRBJ1-1; D gene ambiguous. V was shortened by 5 bases and J by 4 bases, with 5 bases between the two germline ends. The CDR3 totals 10 residues. Germline-derived CDR1 and CDR2 are DFQATT and SNEGSKA (reference sequence). The CDR3 region is CSAVTTEAFF. The CDR3 coding sequence is TGCAGTGCTGTGACCACTGAAGCTTTCTTT.

This sequence joins TRBV5-8 and TRBJ1-1; D is undetermined. Per the germline V gene, CDR1 is SGHTS and CDR2 is YDEGEE. The CDR3 length is 14 residues. Trimming took off 3 bases at V and 8 bases at J, with 17 bases between the two ends. CDR3 sequence (DNA): TGTGCCAGCAGCTCGGGGATCGGGGATGCAGAAGCTTTCTTT. Amino acid sequence: CASSSGIGDAEAFF. The whole variable domain, remainder taken from reference TRBV5-8 and TRBJ1-1, is EAGVTQSPTHLIKTRGQQATLRCSPISGHTSVYWYQQALGLGLQFLLWYDEGEERNRGNFPPRFSGRQFPNYSSELNVNALELEDSALYLCASSSGIGDAEAFFGQGTRLTVV.

By share of the sample, this clonotype is medium-sized. V is TRBV19 and J is TRBJ1-5; D remains unclear. CDR3 length: 15 amino acids. Trimming shortened V by 10 bases and J by 0 bases, and 16 bases separated the two germline ends. Per germline, CDR1 LNHDA and CDR2 SQIVND (reference sequence). The CDR3: CATQYAFDSNQPQHF. CDR3 bases: TGTGCCACCCAGTACGCGTTCGATAGCAATCAGCCCCAGCATTTT. The full variable domain, with the rest looked up from reference TRBV19 and TRBJ1-5, is DGGITQSPKYLFRKEGQNVTLSCEQNLNHDAMYWYRQDPGQGLRLIYYSQIVNDFQKGDIAEGYSVSREKKESFPLTVTSAQKNPTAFYLCATQYAFDSNQPQHFGDGTRLSIL.

This clonotype has more than one count but fewer than ten. This chain connects TRBV11-2 to TRBJ1-5; D gene ambiguous. The CDR3 spans 13 residues. Trimming left V 5 bases short and J 9 bases short, with 14 bases between. Per the germline V gene, CDR1 is SGHAT and CDR2 is FQNNGV. In nucleotides, the CDR3 is TGTGCCAGCAGCAACAGTCCGACTCGGCCCCAGCATTTT. Protein sequence: CASSNSPTRPQHF.

This clonotype has more than one count but fewer than ten. The rearrangement links TRBV18 to TRBJ2-2; no reliable D call. Between the trimmed V and J ends, which lost 5 bases and 3 bases, there was a span of 13 bases. The CDR3 has 15 residues. The germline V gene encodes CDR1 KGHSH and CDR2 LQKENI. CDR3 sequence: CASSGANSHTGELFF. In DNA, the CDR3 is TGTGCCAGCTCAGGAGCGAACAGCCACACCGGGGAGCTGTTTTTT.

The rearrangement uses TRBV5-8 and TRBJ2-2, with unresolved D. Germline V lookup: CDR1 SGHTS, CDR2 YDEGEE. The CDR3 covers 12 residues. V lost 3 bases, J lost 8 bases, and 8 bases lay in between. CDR3 coding DNA: TGTGCCAGCAGCTCAACCACAGGGGAGCTGTTTTTT. Translation gives CASSSTTGELFF.

The chain is built from TRBV7-2 and TRBJ1-1; no clear D. Germline assignment: CDR1 SGHTA and CDR2 FQGNSA. V shed 2 bases and J shed 7 bases, with 8 bases lying between them. The CDR3 has 12 amino acids. CDR3 protein: CASSLNSGEAFF. CDR3 DNA sequence: TGTGCCAGCAGCTTAAATTCGGGTGAAGCTTTCTTT.

At least ten counts were recorded for this clonotype. The chain joins TRBV9 to TRBJ2-1; 7 bases agree with TRBD2. With V trimmed by 3 bases and J by 9 bases, 6 bases remained unmatched. The CDR3 runs 13 residues. Germline assignment: CDR1 SGDLS and CDR2 YYNGEE. The CDR3 bases are TGTGCCAGCAGCGCTCGCGGGAGTTTTGAGCAGTTCTTC. This encodes CASSARGSFEQFF.

This clonotype was counted a few times. The rearrangement joins TRBV29-1 to TRBJ2-5; 9 bases agree with TRBD2. The trim removed 7 bases at V and 5 bases at J, leaving 11 bases unmatched. CDR1 and CDR2 (germline): SQVTM, ANQGSEA. The CDR3 contains 14 residues. The CDR3 spells CSASTSGPRETQYF. For the CDR3, the DNA is TGCAGCGCATCCACTAGCGGGCCACGGGAGACCCAGTACTTC.

This rearrangement joins TRBV7-6 to TRBJ2-5, with 7 nucleotides matching TRBD1. J was trimmed by 5 bases and V by 1 base; bases with no gene match: 4. This CDR3 has 14 amino acids. The germline V gene has CDR1 SGHVS and CDR2 FNYEAQ. CDR3 in amino acids: CASSLETGWETQYF. The CDR3 nucleotides read TGTGCCAGCAGCTTAGAGACAGGGTGGGAGACCCAGTACTTC.

Ten or more counts support this clonotype. This sequence joins TRBV9 and TRBJ2-7; 8 bases agree with TRBD2. This CDR3 contains 15 residues. With V trimmed by 0 bases and J by 0 bases, 2 bases remained unmatched. CDR1 is SGDLS and CDR2 is YYNGEE in the germline V gene. CDR3 in DNA: TGTGCCAGCAGCGTAGATGCGGGAGGCTCCTACGAGCAGTACTTC. Translating it yields CASSVDAGGSYEQYF.

This clonotype is deemed medium-sized (0.01 to 0.1%). The V and J genes are TRBV24-1 and TRBJ2-1; D call uncertain. Deletions cut 7 bases from V and 5 bases from J, with 8 bases between. The germline CDR1 and CDR2 sequences are KGHDR and SFDVKD. CDR3 size: 12 residues. The DNA of the CDR3 is TGTGCCACCAGGTCCACCCACAATGAGCAGTTCTTC. Protein: CATRSTHNEQFF.

This clonotype was detected only a few times. This sequence joins TRBV29-1 and TRBJ2-2, with D possibly matching TRBD1 (6 bases). The CDR3 loop spans 14 amino acids. The germline gives CDR1 SQVTM, CDR2 ANQGSEA. V lost 6 bases, J lost 3 bases, and 14 bases lay in between. The CDR3: CSVPLTGHTGELFF. The CDR3 nucleotides are TGCAGCGTACCACTCACAGGGCACACCGGGGAGCTGTTTTTT.

Here the CDR3 reads CASSLRARGVYGYTF. CDR3 coding DNA: TGTGCCAGCAGCTTAAGGGCTCGGGGCGTCTATGGCTACACCTTC. The chain has TRBV7-3 and TRBJ1-2, with D tentatively TRBD1 (5 bases). Germline V CDR1 and CDR2: SGHTA, FQGTGA. Trimming took off 1 base at V and 4 bases at J, with 13 bases between the two ends. This CDR3 comprises 15 residues.

This clonotype showed up many times. The gene calls are TRBV14 and TRBJ1-6; D is perhaps TRBD1 (6 bases). V lost 3 bases and J lost 6, with 9 bases in between. Per germline, CDR1 SGHDN and CDR2 FVKESK. The CDR3 covers 14 residues. CDR3 in amino acids: CASSQTGRNSPLHF. CDR3 bases: TGTGCCAGCAGCCAGACAGGCCGTAATTCACCCCTCCACTTT.